A single sample gave rise to the 19 T cell receptor beta chains below, sequenced in a study of CD8 T cells in Susac syndrome (dated by TCRdb to between 2018 and 2021). The protocol used for the library was the immunoSEQ multiplex PCR assay. RNA was extracted using the RNeasy kit, and roughly 0.5 to 1 ug of the RNA was reverse transcribed with random hexamers. TCRdb reanalyzed the raw reads on its own, using fastp at Q25 for trimming and MiXCR for clone calling, and kept in-frame beta chains. Each entry is one CDR3 protein sequence, shown with its most common DNA and genes. The sample contains 150,000 to 200,000 distinct CDR3 sequences, almost 96% of them found a single time. Of the sample, roughly 0.098% falls within the top ten clones. The sequencing sample was made of CD4+ T cells from PBMCs. The receptors were gathered from a human donor with Susac syndrome.

This chain joins TRBV6-6 and TRBJ2-7; D ambiguous. V was shortened by 4 bases and J by 2 bases, with 12 bases between the two germline ends. Germline loops: CDR1 MNHNY, CDR2 SVGAGI (reference sequence). The CDR3 sequence is 14 residues long. CDR3 sequence: CASSSRPAAYEQYF. CDR3 bases: TGTGCCAGCAGTTCGCGACCCGCCGCCTACGAGCAGTACTTC.

The chain joins TRBV7-2 to TRBJ2-1; 7 nucleotides line up with TRBD1. Germline V CDR1 and CDR2: SGHTA, FQGNSA. V was pared by 1 base and J by 5 bases, with 5 bases of the junction left unmatched. CDR3 length: 15 amino acids. In DNA, the CDR3 is TGTGCCAGCAGCTTAGGAGCAACAGGGGACAATGAGCAGTTCTTC. This encodes CASSLGATGDNEQFF.

The V and J genes are TRBV11-1 and TRBJ1-1; D not resolved. The CDR3 length is 13 residues. Germline V lookup: CDR1 SGHAT, CDR2 FQDESV (reference sequence). The V gene lost 7 bases and the J gene lost 1 base, with 10 bases spanning the gap. Written as DNA, the CDR3 is TGTGCCAGCACTTTTTCTCGGAACACTGAAGCTTTCTTT. As protein: CASTFSRNTEAFF.

This rearrangement joins TRBV7-4 to TRBJ2-7; TRBD2 matches at 10 bases. This CDR3 has 14 residues. Per germline, CDR1 SGHVT and CDR2 SQSDAQ. V lost 4 bases and J lost 3; bases outside the gene matches: 3. The CDR3 region has the DNA TGTGCCAGCAGCTCTATAGCGGGGGGCTACGAGCAGTACTTC. This translates into CASSSIAGGYEQYF.

Here the CDR3 reads CASSPTGIYEQYF. As DNA, the CDR3 is TGTGCCAGCAGTCCGACAGGGATTTACGAGCAGTACTTC. The chain recombines TRBV6-1 with TRBJ2-7, with 7 bases fitting TRBD1. Germline V gene data show CDR1 as MNHNS and CDR2 as SASEGT. The trim removed 5 bases at V and 4 bases at J, leaving 5 bases unmatched. This CDR3 has 13 residues.

V and J are TRBV23-1 and TRBJ1-5, with a tentative D call TRBD1 (6 bases). TRBV23-1 is an ORF; its function is uncertain. The V end lost 6 bases, the J end lost 3 bases, and 12 bases lay between the germline ends. The CDR3 runs 14 residues. The CDR3: CASRRRGANQPQHF. CDR3 sequence (DNA): TGCGCCAGCAGACGCAGGGGCGCCAATCAGCCCCAGCATTTT.

The chain has TRBV12-3 or TRBV12-4 and TRBJ2-1; D is uncertain. The CDR3 spans 15 residues. V gave up 6 bases and J gave up 7 bases, with 19 bases separating them. CDR3: CASRSPGPSDNEQFF. The CDR3 DNA is TGTGCCAGCAGATCACCGGGTCCTTCGGATAATGAGCAGTTCTTC.

The chain joins TRBV25-1 to TRBJ1-2; D might be TRBD1 (5 bases). The CDR3 is 13 amino acids. V lost 9 bases, J lost 4 bases, and 15 bases lay in between. CDR1 and CDR2 from the germline V gene are MGHDK and SYGVNS. The CDR3 coding sequence is TGTGCCAGTGGGGACGGTGGTTTCTATGGCTACACCTTC. Translated, it gives CASGDGGFYGYTF.

The V call is TRBV6-5, the J call TRBJ1-5; TRBD1 might be the D (5 bases). The length of the CDR3 is 14 residues. V was shortened by 8 bases and J by 5 bases, with 16 bases between the two germline ends. The germline V gene has CDR1 MNHEY and CDR2 SVGAGI. CDR3 nucleotide sequence: TGTGCCAGCCGTGGGGGTATCGGAGATCAGCCCCAGCATTTT. Its translation is CASRGGIGDQPQHF.

This chain joins TRBV2 and TRBJ1-2; D not certain. V was shortened by 3 bases and J by 7 bases, with 15 bases between the two germline ends. This CDR3 is built from 14 residues. The germline CDR1 and CDR2 sequences are SNHLY and FYNNEI. The CDR3 region is CASSDLGQARGYTF. The CDR3 DNA is TGTGCCAGCAGTGATCTGGGCCAGGCTCGTGGCTACACCTTC.

J is TRBJ1-5 and V is TRBV20-1, with 7 bases aligning to TRBD1. CDR1 and CDR2 (germline): DFQATT, SNEGSKA (reference sequence). With 5 bases clipped from V and 5 bases from J, the junction kept 9 bases outside the gene matches. CDR3 length: 14 amino acids. The CDR3 DNA follows: TGCAGTGCTGTCGGGACAGACGGGGATCAGCCCCAGCATTTT. Translation: CSAVGTDGDQPQHF.

The chain has TRBV5-6 and TRBJ2-3; D unresolved. In germline, CDR1 is SGHDT, CDR2 YYEEEE. V was pared by 0 bases and J by 2 bases, with 10 bases between. The CDR3 length is 15 residues. The DNA of the CDR3 is TGTGCCAGCAGCTTGGGCGCGAGTCCCACAGATACGCAGTATTTT. Translated: CASSLGASPTDTQYF.

The chain recombines TRBV28 with TRBJ2-7, with no clear D. Germline loops: CDR1 MDHEN, CDR2 SYDVKM. CDR3 size: 11 residues. Deletions cut 2 bases from V and 5 bases from J, with 4 bases between. This CDR3 is CASSLIHEQYF. The CDR3 DNA sequence: TGTGCCAGCAGTTTAATACACGAGCAGTACTTC.

In nucleotides, the CDR3 is TGTGCCACCAGCAGCCAGGCTTCGGAGGGTGAAGCTTTCTTT. The encoded protein is CATSSQASEGEAFF. The chain uses TRBV15 and TRBJ1-1; D unresolved. Trimming shortened V by 3 bases and J by 7 bases, and 15 bases separated the two germline ends. Germline loops: CDR1 LNHNV, CDR2 YYDKDF (reference sequence). The CDR3 loop spans 14 amino acids.

This chain links TRBV4-1 with TRBJ2-6; possibly TRBD1 for D (6 bases). The germline V gene encodes CDR1 MGHRA and CDR2 YSYEKL. The CDR3 is made up of 19 amino acids. Trimming took off 0 bases at V and 2 bases at J, with 17 bases between the two ends. The CDR3 sequence: CASSQDPSGDGPGANVLTF. In DNA, the CDR3 is TGCGCCAGCAGCCAAGATCCCTCAGGGGATGGGCCTGGGGCCAACGTCCTGACTTTC.

The rearrangement joins TRBV20-1 to TRBJ2-6, with a weak D call TRBD2 (5 bases). V lost 3 bases and J 0 bases, leaving 12 bases between the germline ends. CDR1 DFQATT and CDR2 SNEGSKA come from the germline V gene (reference sequence). The CDR3 runs to 16 residues. CDR3 bases: TGCAGTGCTAGTAGCGAGAAACTCTCTGGGGCCAACGTCCTGACTTTC. It translates to CSASSEKLSGANVLTF.

This clonotype has only a few counts. The chain combines TRBV7-3 with TRBJ2-5; 8 bases line up with TRBD2. Germline assignment: CDR1 SGHTA and CDR2 FQGTGA. The CDR3 extends over 14 amino acids. After removal of 5 bases from V and 2 bases from J, the junction contained 4 bases not matched to a gene. The CDR3 protein is CASSVTGGQETQYF. The CDR3 DNA reads as TGTGCCAGCAGCGTTACGGGGGGGCAAGAGACCCAGTACTTC.

This clonotype was seen only once. The chain combines TRBV7-2 with TRBJ2-1, with D possibly being TRBD2 (7 bases). This CDR3 has 17 residues. Germline V gene data show CDR1 as SGHTA and CDR2 as FQGNSA. V was cut by 3 bases and J by 0 bases, with 15 bases left in between. CDR3: CASSFPPGGRSYNEQFF. The CDR3 nucleotides read TGTGCCAGCAGCTTCCCTCCGGGGGGCCGCTCCTACAATGAGCAGTTCTTC.

V and J are TRBV6-2 or TRBV6-3 and TRBJ2-2; no clear D. The CDR3 extends over 12 amino acids. Germline V gene sequence: CDR1 MNHEY, CDR2 SVGEGT. The V gene lost 7 bases and the J gene lost 4 bases, with 7 bases spanning the gap. The CDR3 protein is CASTSITGELFF. The DNA of the CDR3 is TGTGCCAGCACCTCGATCACCGGGGAGCTGTTTTTT.